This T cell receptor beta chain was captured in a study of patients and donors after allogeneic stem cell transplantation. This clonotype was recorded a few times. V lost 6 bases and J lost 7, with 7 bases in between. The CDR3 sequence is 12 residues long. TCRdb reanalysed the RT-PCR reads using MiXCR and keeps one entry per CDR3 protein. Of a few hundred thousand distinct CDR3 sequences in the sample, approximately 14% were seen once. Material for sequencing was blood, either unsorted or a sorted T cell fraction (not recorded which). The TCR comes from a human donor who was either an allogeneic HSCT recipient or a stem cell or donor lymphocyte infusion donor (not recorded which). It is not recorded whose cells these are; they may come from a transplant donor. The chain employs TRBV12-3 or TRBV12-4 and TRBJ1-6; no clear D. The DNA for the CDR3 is TGTGCCAGCAGCACGAGAAATTCACCCCTCCACTTT. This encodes CASSTRNSPLHF.